This T cell receptor beta chain stems from a study of metastatic and nonmetastatic thyroid tumors. Study-wide context: Malignant thyroid and benign thyroid patients provided blood and tumor or nodule tissue whose repertoires were compared.

V lost 5 bases, J lost 5 bases, and 7 bases stayed unmatched. This CDR3 region has 15 residues. CDR1 and CDR2 from the germline V gene are MNHNS and SASEGT. This clone was seen only a few times. Original methodology: For papillary thyroid cancer, a distant-metastasis classifier was constructed from CDR3 differences observed across clinicopathological groups. TCRdb re-called clones via MiXCR from the PCR reads. The V and J calls were not made by the authors but by TCRdb's processing. Altogether about 16,000 clones are present, more than 15% being singletons, with the ten largest covering roughly 17%. No treatment of any kind had been given to any patient before thyroid surgery.

The chain joins TRBV6-1 to TRBJ2-3; the match to TRBD2 covers 10 bases. The clonotype originates from a female donor with papillary thyroid cancer or a benign thyroid nodule (not recorded which). Some clones in this sample may be carry-over from other donors' samples. Sequenced: blood. In nucleotides, the CDR3 is TGTGCCAGCAGTCCTATAGCGGGAGGCCGAGATACGCAGTATTTT. This sequence encodes CASSPIAGGRDTQYF.